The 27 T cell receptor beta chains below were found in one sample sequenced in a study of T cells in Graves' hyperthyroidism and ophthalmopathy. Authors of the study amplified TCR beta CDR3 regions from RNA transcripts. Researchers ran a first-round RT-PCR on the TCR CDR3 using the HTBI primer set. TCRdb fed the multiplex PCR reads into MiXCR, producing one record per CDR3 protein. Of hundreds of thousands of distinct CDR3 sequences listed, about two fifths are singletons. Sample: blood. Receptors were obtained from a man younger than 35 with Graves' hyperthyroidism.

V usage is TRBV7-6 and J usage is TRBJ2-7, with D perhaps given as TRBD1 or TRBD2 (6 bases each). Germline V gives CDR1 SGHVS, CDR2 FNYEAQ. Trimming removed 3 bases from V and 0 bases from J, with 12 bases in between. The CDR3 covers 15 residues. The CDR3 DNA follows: TGTGCCAGCAGCTTGGAGGGGGTAGACTCCTACGAGCAGTACTTC. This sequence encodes CASSLEGVDSYEQYF. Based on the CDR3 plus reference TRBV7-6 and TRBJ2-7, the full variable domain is GAGVSQSPRYKVTKRGQDVALRCDPISGHVSLYWYRQALGQGPEFLTYFNYEAQQDKSGLPNDRFSAERPEGSISTLTIQRTEQRDSAMYRCASSLEGVDSYEQYFGPGTRLTVT.

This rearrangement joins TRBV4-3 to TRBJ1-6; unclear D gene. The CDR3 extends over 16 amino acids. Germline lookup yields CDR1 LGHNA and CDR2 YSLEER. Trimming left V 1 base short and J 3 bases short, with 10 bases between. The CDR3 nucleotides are TGCGCCAGCAGCCAAGGGTGGGGATTCTATAATTCACCCCTCCACTTT. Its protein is CASSQGWGFYNSPLHF.

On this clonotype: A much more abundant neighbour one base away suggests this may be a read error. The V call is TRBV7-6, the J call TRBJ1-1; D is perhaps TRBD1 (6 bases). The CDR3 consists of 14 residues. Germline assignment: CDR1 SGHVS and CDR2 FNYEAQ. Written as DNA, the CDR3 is TGTGCCAGCAGCCCGAACAGGGCGAACAATGAAGCTTTCTTT. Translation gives CASSPNRANNEAFF.

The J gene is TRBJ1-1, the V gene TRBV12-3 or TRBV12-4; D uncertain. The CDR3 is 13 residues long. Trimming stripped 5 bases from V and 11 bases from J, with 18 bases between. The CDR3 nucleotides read TGTGCCAGCAGTCCACGCGCAGGCCCCTTTGCTTTCTTT. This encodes CASSPRAGPFAFF.

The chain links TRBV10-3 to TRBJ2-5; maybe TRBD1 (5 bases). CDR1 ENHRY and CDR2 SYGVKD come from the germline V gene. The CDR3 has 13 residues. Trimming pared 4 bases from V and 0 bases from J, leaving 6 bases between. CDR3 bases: TGTGCCATCAGTGCGACAGACCAAGAGACCCAGTACTTC. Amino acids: CAISATDQETQYF.

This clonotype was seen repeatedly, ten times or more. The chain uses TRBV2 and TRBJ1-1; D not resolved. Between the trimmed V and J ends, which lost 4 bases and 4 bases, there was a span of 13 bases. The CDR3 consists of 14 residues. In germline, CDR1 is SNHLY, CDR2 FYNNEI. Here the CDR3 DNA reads TGTGCCAGCAGTGGAGATTACAGTTCCACTGAAGCTTTCTTT. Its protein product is CASSGDYSSTEAFF.

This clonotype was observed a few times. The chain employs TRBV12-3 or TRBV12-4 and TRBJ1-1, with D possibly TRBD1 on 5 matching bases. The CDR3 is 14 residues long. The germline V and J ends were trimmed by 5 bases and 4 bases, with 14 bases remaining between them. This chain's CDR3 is CASSPLRVITEAFF. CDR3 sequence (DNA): TGTGCCAGCAGTCCCCTCAGGGTTATCACTGAAGCTTTCTTT.

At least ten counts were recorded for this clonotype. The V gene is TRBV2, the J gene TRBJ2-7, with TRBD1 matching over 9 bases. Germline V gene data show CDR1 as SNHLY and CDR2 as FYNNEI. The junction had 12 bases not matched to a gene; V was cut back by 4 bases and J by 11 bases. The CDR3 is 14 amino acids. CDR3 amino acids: CASSVRGQGRMEYF. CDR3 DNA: TGTGCCAGCAGTGTACGAGGACAGGGGAGAATGGAGTACTTC.

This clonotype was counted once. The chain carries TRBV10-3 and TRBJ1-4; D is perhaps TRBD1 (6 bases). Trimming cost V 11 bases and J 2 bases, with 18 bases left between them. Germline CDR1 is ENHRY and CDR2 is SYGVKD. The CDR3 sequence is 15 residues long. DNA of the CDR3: TGTGCCGTGCCGGGACACAAGAGGACTAATGAAAAACTGTTTTTT. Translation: CAVPGHKRTNEKLFF.

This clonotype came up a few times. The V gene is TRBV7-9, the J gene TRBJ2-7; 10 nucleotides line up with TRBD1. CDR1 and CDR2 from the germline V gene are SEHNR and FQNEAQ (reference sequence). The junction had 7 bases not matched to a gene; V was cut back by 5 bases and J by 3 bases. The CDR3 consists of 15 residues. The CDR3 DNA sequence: TGTGCCAGCAGCCCGCCGGGACAGGGGTACTACGAGCAGTACTTC. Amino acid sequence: CASSPPGQGYYEQYF.

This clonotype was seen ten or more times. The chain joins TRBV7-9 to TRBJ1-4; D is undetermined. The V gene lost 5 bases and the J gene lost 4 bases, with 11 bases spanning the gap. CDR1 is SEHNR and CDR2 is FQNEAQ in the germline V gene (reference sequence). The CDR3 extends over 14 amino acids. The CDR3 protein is CASSPGPGNEKLFF. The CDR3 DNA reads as TGTGCCAGCAGCCCTGGACCGGGTAATGAAAAACTGTTTTTT. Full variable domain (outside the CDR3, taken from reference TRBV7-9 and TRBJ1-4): DTGVSQNPRHKITKRGQNVTFRCDPISEHNRLYWYRQTLGQGPEFLTYFQNEAQLEKSRLLSDRFSAERPKGSFSTLEIQRTEQGDSAMYLCASSPGPGNEKLFFGSGTQLSVL.

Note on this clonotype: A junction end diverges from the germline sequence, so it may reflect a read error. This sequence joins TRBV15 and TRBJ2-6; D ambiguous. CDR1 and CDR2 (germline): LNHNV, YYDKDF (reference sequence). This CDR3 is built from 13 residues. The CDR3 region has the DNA TGTGCCGCCAGCAGCTTAGGGGCCAACGTCCTGACTTTC. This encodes CAASSLGANVLTF. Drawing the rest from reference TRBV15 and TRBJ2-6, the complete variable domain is DAMVIQNPRYQVTQFGKPVTLSCSQTLNHNVMYWYQQKSSQAPKLLFHYYDKDFNNEADTPDNFQSRRPNTSFCFLDIRSPGLGDTAMYLCAASSLGANVLTFGAGSRLTVL.

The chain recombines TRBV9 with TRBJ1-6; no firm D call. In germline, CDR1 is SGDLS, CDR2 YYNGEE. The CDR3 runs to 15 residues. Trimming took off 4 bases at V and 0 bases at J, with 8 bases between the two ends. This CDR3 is CASSQESSYNSPLHF. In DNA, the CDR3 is TGTGCCAGCAGCCAGGAGAGCTCCTATAATTCACCCCTCCACTTT.

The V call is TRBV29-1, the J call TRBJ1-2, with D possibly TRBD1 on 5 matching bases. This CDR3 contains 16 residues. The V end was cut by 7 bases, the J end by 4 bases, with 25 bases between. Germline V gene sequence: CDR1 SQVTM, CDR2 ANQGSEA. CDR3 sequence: CSDSGTQPFSPYGYTF. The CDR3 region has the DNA TGCAGCGATTCCGGGACCCAGCCCTTCTCGCCCTATGGCTACACCTTC.

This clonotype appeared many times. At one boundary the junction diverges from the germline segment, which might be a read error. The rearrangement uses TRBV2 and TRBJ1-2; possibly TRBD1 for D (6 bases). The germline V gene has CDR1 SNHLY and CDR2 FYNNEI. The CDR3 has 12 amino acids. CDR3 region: CASSGTNYGYTF. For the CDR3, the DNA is TGTGCCAGTAGTGGGACAAACTATGGCTACACCTTC.

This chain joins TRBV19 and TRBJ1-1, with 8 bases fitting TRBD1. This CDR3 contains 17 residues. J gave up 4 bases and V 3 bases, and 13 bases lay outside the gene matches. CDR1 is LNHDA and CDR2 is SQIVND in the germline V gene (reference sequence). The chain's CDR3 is CASSIPRGRDLGTEAFF. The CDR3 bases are TGTGCCAGTAGTATCCCCAGGGGGCGCGATCTGGGCACTGAAGCTTTCTTT.

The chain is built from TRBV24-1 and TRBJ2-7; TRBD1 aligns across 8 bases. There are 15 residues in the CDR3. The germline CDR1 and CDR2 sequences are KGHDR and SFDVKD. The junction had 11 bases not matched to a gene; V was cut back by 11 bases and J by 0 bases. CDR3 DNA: TGTGCCAGCAGAGGTCCAGGACAGGGCTCCTACGAGCAGTACTTC. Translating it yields CASRGPGQGSYEQYF.

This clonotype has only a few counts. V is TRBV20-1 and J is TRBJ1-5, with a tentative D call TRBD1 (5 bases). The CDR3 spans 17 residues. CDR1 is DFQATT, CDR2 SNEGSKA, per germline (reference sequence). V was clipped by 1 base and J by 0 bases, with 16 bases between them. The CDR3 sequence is CSARGRGGARSNQPQHF. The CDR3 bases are TGCAGTGCTAGAGGTCGTGGGGGTGCCCGTAGCAATCAGCCCCAGCATTTT.

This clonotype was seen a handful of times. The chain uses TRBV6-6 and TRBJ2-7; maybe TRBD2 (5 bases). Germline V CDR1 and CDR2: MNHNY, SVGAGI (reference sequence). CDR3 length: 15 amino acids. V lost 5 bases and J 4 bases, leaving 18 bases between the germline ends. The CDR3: CASSDGPLGRYEQYF. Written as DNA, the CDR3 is TGTGCCAGCAGTGACGGGCCACTAGGGCGATACGAGCAGTACTTC.

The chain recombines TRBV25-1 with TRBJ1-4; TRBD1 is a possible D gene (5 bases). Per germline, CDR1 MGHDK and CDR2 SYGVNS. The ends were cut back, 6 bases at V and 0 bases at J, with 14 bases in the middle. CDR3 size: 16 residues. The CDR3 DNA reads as TGTGCCAGCAGCCGGAGGGACGGGACAACTAATGAAAAACTGTTTTTT. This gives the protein CASSRRDGTTNEKLFF.

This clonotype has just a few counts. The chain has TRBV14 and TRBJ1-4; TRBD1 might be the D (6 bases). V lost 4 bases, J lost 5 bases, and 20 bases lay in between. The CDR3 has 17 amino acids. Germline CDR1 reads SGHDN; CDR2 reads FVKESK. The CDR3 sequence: CASSRTSSRQENEKLFF. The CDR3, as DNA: TGTGCCAGCAGCCGAACTTCCTCGCGACAGGAAAATGAAAAACTGTTTTTT.

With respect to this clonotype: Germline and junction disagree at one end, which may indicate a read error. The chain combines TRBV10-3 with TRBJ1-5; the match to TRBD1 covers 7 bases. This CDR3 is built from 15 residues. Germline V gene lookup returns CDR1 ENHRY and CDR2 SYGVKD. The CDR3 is CASSYQGTVNQPQHF. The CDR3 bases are TGTGCCAGCAGTTACCAGGGGACAGTCAATCAGCCCCAGCATTTT.

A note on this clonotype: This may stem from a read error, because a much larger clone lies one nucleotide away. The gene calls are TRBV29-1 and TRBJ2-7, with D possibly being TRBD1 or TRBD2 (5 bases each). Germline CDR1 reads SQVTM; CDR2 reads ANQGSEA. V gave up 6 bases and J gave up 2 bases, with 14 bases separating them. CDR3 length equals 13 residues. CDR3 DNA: TGCAGCGTCCAGGCAGGGAGAACCTACGAGCAGTACTTC. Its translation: CSVQAGRTYEQYF.

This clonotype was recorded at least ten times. The CDR3 region is CASSESGPNTEAFF. The DNA for the CDR3 is TGCGCCAGCAGTGAGTCGGGCCCGAACACTGAAGCTTTCTTT. The rearrangement uses TRBV10-2 and TRBJ1-1; D ambiguous. CDR1 WSHSY and CDR2 SAAADI come from the germline V gene. V gave up 0 bases and J gave up 1 base, with 6 bases separating them. The CDR3 runs 14 residues.

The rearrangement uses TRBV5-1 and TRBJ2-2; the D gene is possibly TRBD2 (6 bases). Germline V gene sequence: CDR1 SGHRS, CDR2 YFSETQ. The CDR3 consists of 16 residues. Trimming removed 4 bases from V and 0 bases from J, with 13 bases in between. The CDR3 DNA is TGCGCCAGCAGCAAGGAGGGCCCCTCGAACACCGGGGAGCTGTTTTTT. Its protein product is CASSKEGPSNTGELFF. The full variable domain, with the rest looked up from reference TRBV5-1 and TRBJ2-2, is KAGVTQTPRYLIKTRGQQVTLSCSPISGHRSVSWYQQTPGQGLQFLFEYFSETQRNKGNFPGRFSGRQFSNSRSEMNVSTLELGDSALYLCASSKEGPSNTGELFFGEGSRLTVL.

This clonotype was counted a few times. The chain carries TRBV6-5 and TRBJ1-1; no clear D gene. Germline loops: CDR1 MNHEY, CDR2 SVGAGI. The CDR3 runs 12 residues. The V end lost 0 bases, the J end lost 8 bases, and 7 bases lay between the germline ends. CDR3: CASSYSGGEAFF. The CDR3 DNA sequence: TGTGCCAGCAGTTACTCGGGCGGAGAAGCTTTCTTT.

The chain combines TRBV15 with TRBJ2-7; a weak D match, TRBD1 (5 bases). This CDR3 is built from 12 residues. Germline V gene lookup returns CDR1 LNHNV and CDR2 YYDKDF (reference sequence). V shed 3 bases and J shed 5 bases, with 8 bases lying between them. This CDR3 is CATSSEGDEQYF. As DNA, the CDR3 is TGTGCCACCAGCAGCGAAGGGGACGAGCAGTACTTC.